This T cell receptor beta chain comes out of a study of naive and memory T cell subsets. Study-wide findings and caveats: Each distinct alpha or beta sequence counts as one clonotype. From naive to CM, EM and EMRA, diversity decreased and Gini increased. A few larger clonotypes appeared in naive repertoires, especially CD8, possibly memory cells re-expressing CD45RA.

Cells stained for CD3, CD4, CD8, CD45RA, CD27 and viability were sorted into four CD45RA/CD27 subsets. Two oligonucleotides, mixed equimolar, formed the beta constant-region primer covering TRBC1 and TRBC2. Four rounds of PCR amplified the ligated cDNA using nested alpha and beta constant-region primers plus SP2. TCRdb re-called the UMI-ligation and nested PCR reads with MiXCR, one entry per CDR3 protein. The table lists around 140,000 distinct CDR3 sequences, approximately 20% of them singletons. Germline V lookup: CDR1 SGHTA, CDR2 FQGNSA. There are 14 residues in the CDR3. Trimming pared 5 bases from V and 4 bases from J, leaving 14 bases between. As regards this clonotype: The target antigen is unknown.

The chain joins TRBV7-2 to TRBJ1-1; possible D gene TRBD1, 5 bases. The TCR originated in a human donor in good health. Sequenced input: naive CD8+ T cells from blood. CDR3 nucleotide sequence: TGTGCCAGCAGCCCAGGGAGCCACGGCACTGAAGCTTTCTTT. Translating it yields CASSPGSHGTEAFF.